The 29 T cell receptor beta chains below come from one sample, sequenced in a study of T cell changes during pregnancy in multiple sclerosis. Profiled with immunoSEQ multiplex PCR; TCRdb holds only in-frame clones, not every one. The repertoire has more than 40,000 clones, approximately 91% of them found once; the top ten carry roughly 9%. Sequencing used CD8+ T cells from peripheral blood mononuclear cells, obtained after pregnancy. These receptors were collected from a female donor with multiple sclerosis, enrolled in a pregnancy study.

This chain connects TRBV7-9 to TRBJ2-7, with TRBD1 as a possible D gene (5 bases). Trimming left V 2 bases short and J 4 bases short, with 6 bases between. The CDR3 contains 12 residues. Germline V CDR1 and CDR2: SEHNR, FQNEAQ (reference sequence). The CDR3 loop is CASSLQGYEQYF. The CDR3 DNA reads as TGTGCCAGCAGCTTACAGGGTTACGAGCAGTACTTC.

The chain uses TRBV7-9 and TRBJ1-1; no clear D gene. Trimming left V 2 bases short and J 1 base short, with 5 bases between. The CDR3 is 13 amino acids. CDR1 is SEHNR, CDR2 FQNEAQ, per germline (reference sequence). This CDR3 reads CASSLQWNTEAFF. The CDR3 bases are TGTGCCAGCAGCTTACAGTGGAACACTGAAGCTTTCTTT.

This clone was seen a single time. The chain joins TRBV6-5 to TRBJ2-2, with D possibly TRBD1 on 6 matching bases. This CDR3 region has 14 residues. Germline loops: CDR1 MNHEY, CDR2 SVGAGI. V lost 5 bases and J lost 8, with 15 bases in between. The CDR3 reads CASSATGSGGELFF. CDR3 DNA: TGTGCCAGCAGTGCAACAGGGTCGGGGGGGGAGCTGTTTTTT.

The genes are TRBV27 and TRBJ1-1, with 8 bases aligning to TRBD1. The CDR3 spans 16 residues. The germline V gene encodes CDR1 MNHEY and CDR2 SMNVEV (reference sequence). V shed 5 bases, J shed 1 base, and the junction held 9 bases outside the gene matches. CDR3 DNA: TGTGCCAGCAGTCCCATAGGACAGGGCCAGAACACTGAAGCTTTCTTT. This sequence encodes CASSPIGQGQNTEAFF.

This clone showed up just once. This CDR3 reads CASSPLPGQGPSGANVLTF. In DNA, the CDR3 is TGTGCCAGCAGTCCTTTACCGGGACAGGGGCCCTCTGGGGCCAACGTCCTGACTTTC. V and J are TRBV27 and TRBJ2-6; TRBD1 matches at 10 bases. CDR3 length equals 19 residues. J lost 0 bases, V lost 5 bases, and 10 bases had no gene match. Germline V gives CDR1 MNHEY, CDR2 SMNVEV (reference sequence).

The V call is TRBV19, the J call TRBJ2-5, with 8 bases matching TRBD1. V lost 0 bases, J lost 5 bases, and 17 bases stayed unmatched. Germline CDR1 is LNHDA and CDR2 is SQIVND (reference sequence). This CDR3 is built from 19 residues. The CDR3 nucleotides are TGTGCCAGTAGTATAGACGCCATGAAGGCAGGGGGCACACGGGAGACCCAGTACTTC. Protein product: CASSIDAMKAGGTRETQYF. The whole variable domain, filled in from reference TRBV19 and TRBJ2-5, reads DGGITQSPKYLFRKEGQNVTLSCEQNLNHDAMYWYRQDPGQGLRLIYYSQIVNDFQKGDIAEGYSVSREKKESFPLTVTSAQKNPTAFYLCASSIDAMKAGGTRETQYFGPGTRLLVL.

In its sample, this clone was seen once. The chain recombines TRBV4-3 with TRBJ2-3; 9 bases are a match to TRBD2. In germline, CDR1 is LGHNA, CDR2 YSLEER. V shed 2 bases, J shed 2 bases, and the junction held 11 bases outside the gene matches. The CDR3 sequence is 18 residues long. The CDR3 is CASSQTTRAGGPTDTQYF. CDR3 coding DNA: TGCGCCAGCAGCCAAACAACTCGAGCGGGGGGACCCACAGATACGCAGTATTTT.

This rearrangement joins TRBV4-1 to TRBJ2-2, with D perhaps TRBD1 (5 bases). The germline gives CDR1 MGHRA, CDR2 YSYEKL. V was pared by 0 bases and J by 2 bases, with 10 bases between. This CDR3 region has 16 residues. The CDR3 loop is CASSQDYQGNTGELFF. CDR3 sequence (DNA): TGCGCCAGCAGCCAAGATTACCAGGGTAACACCGGGGAGCTGTTTTTT.

The CDR3 DNA is TGTGCCAGCAGTATGAACAGGAAGGAAGCTTTCTTT. Encoded protein: CASSMNRKEAFF. V is TRBV13 and J is TRBJ1-1, with D possibly being TRBD1 (5 bases). This CDR3 region has 12 residues. V lost 6 bases to trimming and J lost 8 bases, with 13 bases between them. Germline assignment: CDR1 PRHDT and CDR2 FYEKMQ (reference sequence).

The chain employs TRBV7-9 and TRBJ2-3; D uncertain. The V and J ends lost 5 bases and 6 bases respectively, with 12 bases between them. Germline V gives CDR1 SEHNR, CDR2 FQNEAQ (reference sequence). This CDR3 is built from 13 residues. CDR3 sequence reads: CASSPRLLDTQYF. The CDR3 DNA reads TGTGCCAGCAGCCCACGACTTCTGGATACGCAGTATTTT.

This clone has only a few counts. The chain is built from TRBV11-2 and TRBJ1-1; no definite D call. V was clipped by 2 bases and J by 2 bases, with 6 bases between them. Germline V gene sequence: CDR1 SGHAT, CDR2 FQNNGV. CDR3 size: 13 residues. CDR3 sequence (DNA): TGTGCCAGCAGCTTATCTCTTAACACTGAAGCTTTCTTT. It codes for CASSLSLNTEAFF.

This CDR3 is CASSPRTSSLPSTDTQYF. The CDR3 DNA reads TGTGCCAGCAGCCCCCGGACTAGCAGTTTACCTAGCACAGATACGCAGTATTTT. The chain recombines TRBV7-6 with TRBJ2-3; the match to TRBD2 covers 8 bases. CDR3 length equals 18 residues. In germline, CDR1 is SGHVS, CDR2 FNYEAQ. The J segment lost 0 bases and the V segment lost 5 bases, leaving 13 bases of the junction unmatched.

The gene calls are TRBV7-8 and TRBJ2-1, with a possible D match to TRBD2 (6 bases). Looked up from germline, CDR1 is SGHVS and CDR2 is FQNEAQ. V dropped 2 bases and J dropped 0 bases, with 11 bases sitting between them. This CDR3 comprises 16 residues. The CDR3 here is CASSLIGRSSYNEQFF. The CDR3 DNA reads TGTGCCAGCAGCTTAATAGGGAGGAGCTCCTACAATGAGCAGTTCTTC.

This clone came up once. The genes are TRBV7-6 and TRBJ2-1, with TRBD1 matching over 7 bases. The J segment lost 8 bases and the V segment lost 4 bases, leaving 17 bases of the junction unmatched. The germline gives CDR1 SGHVS, CDR2 FNYEAQ. The CDR3 contains 17 residues. For the CDR3, the DNA is TGTGCCAGCAGCTCCCGACGTACAGGGGATCGGGTCGATGAGCAGTTCTTC. Its translation is CASSSRRTGDRVDEQFF.

The chain recombines TRBV7-9 with TRBJ1-1; the D is unclear. With 3 bases removed from V and 6 bases from J, the gap between germline ends came to 5 bases. The CDR3 is 11 amino acids. Per germline, CDR1 SEHNR and CDR2 FQNEAQ (reference sequence). The CDR3 DNA sequence: TGTGCCAGCAGCTTTGAGCCTGAAGCTTTCTTT. This translates into CASSFEPEAFF.

J is TRBJ2-2 and V is TRBV27, with TRBD2 identical over 16 bases. CDR3 length equals 19 residues. Germline V gives CDR1 MNHEY, CDR2 SMNVEV (reference sequence). J lost 1 base, V lost 3 bases, and 5 bases had no gene match. Written as DNA, the CDR3 is TGTGCCAGCAGTTTTACGGGACTAGCGGGGGGGGTGAACACCGGGGAGCTGTTTTTT. Its translation: CASSFTGLAGGVNTGELFF.

This clone has just a few counts. The chain links TRBV7-4 to TRBJ1-5, with D uncertain. CDR3 length: 12 amino acids. Germline loops: CDR1 SGHVT, CDR2 SQSDAQ. The V and J ends lost 3 bases and 6 bases respectively, with 6 bases between them. Written as DNA, the CDR3 is TGTGCCAGCAGCTTTCTACGTCAGCCCCAGCATTTT. Its protein is CASSFLRQPQHF.

This chain links TRBV27 with TRBJ2-7; tentatively, D is TRBD1 (5 bases). In germline, CDR1 is MNHEY, CDR2 SMNVEV (reference sequence). Trimming removed 0 bases from V and 4 bases from J, with 7 bases in between. CDR3 length: 13 amino acids. CDR3 sequence: CASSLSKGYEQYF. CDR3 DNA: TGTGCCAGCAGTTTATCTAAGGGGTACGAGCAGTACTTC.

This rearrangement joins TRBV14 to TRBJ2-5, with 8 bases identical to TRBD1. There are 18 residues in the CDR3. Germline values: CDR1 SGHDN, CDR2 FVKESK. After removal of 0 bases from V and 5 bases from J, the junction contained 14 bases not matched to a gene. This CDR3 is CASSQDHPGTGNIETQYF. As DNA, the CDR3 is TGTGCCAGCAGCCAAGACCACCCCGGGACAGGAAATATCGAGACCCAGTACTTC. Combining the CDR3 with reference TRBV14 and TRBJ2-5 gives the whole variable domain EAGVTQFPSHSVIEKGQTVTLRCDPISGHDNLYWYRRVMGKEIKFLLHFVKESKQDESGMPNNRFLAERTGGTYSTLKVQPAELEDSGVYFCASSQDHPGTGNIETQYFGPGTRLLVL.

The chain recombines TRBV5-4 with TRBJ2-1; D gene ambiguous. V shed 0 bases and J shed 4 bases, with 5 bases lying between them. Germline CDR1 is SGHNT and CDR2 is YYREEE (reference sequence). The CDR3 consists of 13 residues. The CDR3 protein is CASSLDSYNEQFF. In DNA form, the CDR3 reads TGTGCCAGCAGCTTGGACAGTTACAATGAGCAGTTCTTC.

V gene TRBV27 combines with J gene TRBJ2-7, with 7 positions matching TRBD1. Germline loops: CDR1 MNHEY, CDR2 SMNVEV (reference sequence). The junction had 2 bases not matched to a gene; V was cut back by 4 bases and J by 5 bases. The CDR3 runs to 12 residues. CDR3 sequence reads: CASSSTGNEQYF. Here the CDR3 DNA reads TGTGCCAGCAGTTCGACAGGGAACGAGCAGTACTTC.

This clone appeared a few times. The rearrangement links TRBV7-9 to TRBJ1-1; tentatively, D is TRBD1 (5 bases). The germline V gene encodes CDR1 SEHNR and CDR2 FQNEAQ (reference sequence). The CDR3 sequence is 14 residues long. Trimming left V 1 base short and J 7 bases short, with 13 bases between. CDR3 in DNA: TGTGCCAGCAGCTTAGAAGGGAGGGGCATTGAAGCTTTCTTT. It yields the protein CASSLEGRGIEAFF.

The chain couples TRBV5-4 to TRBJ1-1; D remains ambiguous. Trimming stripped 2 bases from V and 6 bases from J, with 8 bases between. Germline-derived CDR1 and CDR2 are SGHNT and YYREEE (reference sequence). The CDR3 has 12 amino acids. DNA of the CDR3: TGTGCCAGCAGCTTATACAGTTCTGAAGCTTTCTTT. It translates to CASSLYSSEAFF.

This chain uses TRBV18 with TRBJ1-1; tentatively, D is TRBD1 (5 bases). Trimming pared 3 bases from V and 3 bases from J, leaving 17 bases between. CDR1 is KGHSH and CDR2 is LQKENI in the germline V gene. The length of the CDR3 is 16 residues. The CDR3 reads CASSPPDGGRDTEAFF. The CDR3 DNA is TGTGCCAGCTCACCTCCCGACGGGGGTAGGGACACTGAAGCTTTCTTT.

This clone was detected only once. V and J are TRBV9 and TRBJ2-2; 9 bases align to TRBD2. V was clipped by 3 bases and J by 6 bases; unmatched bases: 9. This CDR3 contains 16 residues. Germline CDR1 reads SGDLS; CDR2 reads YYNGEE. CDR3: CASSARAGGGSGELFF. The CDR3 bases are TGTGCCAGCAGCGCCAGAGCGGGGGGCGGGTCCGGGGAGCTGTTTTTT.

This chain connects TRBV11-2 to TRBJ1-5, with D maybe TRBD1 (6 bases). Germline CDR1 is SGHAT and CDR2 is FQNNGV. Trimming shortened V by 1 base and J by 2 bases, and 6 bases separated the two germline ends. The CDR3 loop spans 14 amino acids. This chain's CDR3 is CASSLGTGNQPQHF. CDR3 sequence (DNA): TGTGCCAGCAGCTTAGGGACAGGCAATCAGCCCCAGCATTTT.

This clone was detected only once. CDR3 protein: CASSLDFDEQFF. The DNA of the CDR3 is TGTGCCAGCAGCCTCGACTTCGATGAGCAGTTCTTC. The rearrangement links TRBV6-6 to TRBJ2-1; D gene ambiguous. This CDR3 has 12 amino acids. V lost 6 bases to trimming and J lost 8 bases, with 11 bases between them. CDR1 and CDR2 (germline): MNHNY, SVGAGI (reference sequence).

This chain uses TRBV11-2 with TRBJ2-7; D is perhaps TRBD2 (6 bases). Germline CDR1 is SGHAT and CDR2 is FQNNGV. This CDR3 contains 13 residues. V shed 5 bases and J shed 0 bases, with 8 bases lying between them. The CDR3 nucleotides read TGTGCCAGCAGCCTGACTAGCTCCTACGAGCAGTACTTC. The encoded protein is CASSLTSSYEQYF. Full variable domain (outside the CDR3, taken from reference TRBV11-2 and TRBJ2-7): EAGVAQSPRYKIIEKRQSVAFWCNPISGHATLYWYQQILGQGPKLLIQFQNNGVVDDSQLPKDRFSAERLKGVDSTLKIQPAKLEDSAVYLCASSLTSSYEQYFGPGTRLTVT.

The chain recombines TRBV30 with TRBJ2-1; 7 bases are a match to TRBD2. After removal of 5 bases from V and 14 bases from J, the junction contained 6 bases not matched to a gene. The germline gives CDR1 GTSNPN, CDR2 SVGIG (reference sequence). The CDR3 runs 10 residues. CDR3 bases: TGTGCCTGGGCGAGCGGGGTGAAGTTCTTC. It specifies CAWASGVKFF.